This is a list of T cell receptor beta chains from one sample in a study of T-cell reconstitution after alpha-beta-depleted transplantation in children. Each CDR3 protein gets one entry after TCRdb re-called the PCR reads with MiXCR. The table includes more than 200,000 distinct CDR3 sequences, over 15% detected once. The sample here was PBMCs, mostly from graft donor cells, taken 360 days after TCRalphabeta/CD19-depleted stem cell transplant. All receptors come from a male patient between 2 and 10 years old who had a stem cell transplant for acute lymphoblastic leukemia, so the T cells may come from the graft donor. Both conserved end residues are part of each CDR3. D genes are given only for firm matches. Not all rows give a size; the values are once, few, many and, for expanded clones, a class.

TRBD1,TRBV20-1,few,TRBJ2-5,CSASRTGWYQETQYF,TGCAGTGCTAGCCGGACAGGGTGGTACCAAGAGACCCAGTACTTC
NA,TRBV7-2,few,TRBJ2-5,CASSLFQTGETQYF,TGTGCCAGCAGCTTATTCCAGACCGGGGAGACCCAGTACTTC
NA,TRBV7-2,NA,TRBJ2-3,CASSLMASSTTDTQYF,TGTGCCAGCAGCTTAATGGCGTCATCTACCACAGATACGCAGTATTTT
TRBD1,TRBV6-2/TRBV6-3,NA,TRBJ1-5,CASSYFGTGPFQPQHF,TGTGCCAGCAGTTATTTCGGGACAGGCCCTTTTCAGCCCCAGCATTTT
TRBD1,TRBV7-8,few,TRBJ1-4,CASSFPQGVEKLFF,TGTGCCAGCAGCTTCCCACAGGGGGTTGAAAAACTGTTTTTT
NA,TRBV7-9,NA,TRBJ2-7,CASSPWGVDYEQYF,TGTGCCAGCAGCCCCTGGGGGGTTGACTACGAGCAGTACTTC
TRBD1,TRBV7-9,few,TRBJ1-2,CASSPPDRGPSYGYTF,TGTGCCAGCAGCCCACCAGACAGGGGGCCGTCCTATGGCTACACCTTC
NA,TRBV7-2,few,TRBJ2-3,CASSSPAEAIGTDTQYF,TGTGCCAGCAGCTCCCCGGCGGAGGCGATCGGCACAGATACGCAGTATTTT
TRBD1,TRBV6-2/TRBV6-3,few,TRBJ1-5,CASDGQGASNQPQHF,TGTGCCAGCGACGGACAGGGGGCTTCTAATCAGCCCCAGCATTTT
NA,TRBV6-2/TRBV6-3,few,TRBJ2-2,CASSYGGSLINTGELFF,TGTGCCAGCAGTTACGGAGGCAGTTTAATTAACACCGGGGAGCTGTTTTTT
NA,TRBV20-1,NA,TRBJ2-7,CSARARSSYEQYF,TGCAGTGCTAGGGCTCGAAGCTCCTACGAGCAGTACTTC
TRBD1,TRBV6-2/TRBV6-3,few,TRBJ1-5,CASSSTGVGNQPQHF,TGTGCCAGCAGCTCGACAGGGGTGGGCAATCAGCCCCAGCATTTT
TRBD2,TRBV4-1,NA,TRBJ2-5,CASSQEERGPSETQYF,TGCGCCAGCAGCCAAGAGGAGCGGGGGCCCTCAGAGACCCAGTACTTC
NA,TRBV10-2,few,TRBJ2-7,CASKVFGLGEQYF,TGCGCCAGCAAGGTCTTCGGCCTAGGAGAGCAGTACTTC
NA,TRBV12-3/TRBV12-4,NA,TRBJ2-2,CASSASTGPKNTGELFF,TGTGCCAGCAGTGCCTCGACAGGACCCAAGAACACCGGGGAGCTGTTTTTT
NA,TRBV12-3/TRBV12-4,few,TRBJ2-2,CASSLGQDTGELFF,TGTGCCAGCAGTTTGGGACAAGACACCGGGGAGCTGTTTTTT
TRBD2,TRBV28,NA,TRBJ2-1,CASSLSASGMLEFF,TGTGCCAGCAGTTTATCGGCTAGCGGGATGCTCGAGTTCTTC
NA,TRBV28,few,TRBJ1-1,CASIRLDMNTEAFF,TGTGCCAGCATCAGATTGGATATGAACACTGAAGCTTTCTTT
NA,TRBV12-3/TRBV12-4,few,TRBJ1-1,CASSFRGMNTEAFF,TGTGCCAGCAGTTTCCGAGGAATGAACACTGAAGCTTTCTTT
TRBD2,TRBV20-1,few,TRBJ2-3,CSVREGADTQYF,TGCAGTGTCCGGGAGGGGGCAGATACGCAGTATTTT
TRBD1,TRBV20-1,many,TRBJ1-5,CSARSYDRGNQPQHF,TGCAGTGCTAGATCCTACGACAGGGGCAATCAGCCCCAGCATTTT
TRBD1,TRBV12-3/TRBV12-4,NA,TRBJ1-6,CASRATGGSTYLHF,TGTGCCAGCAGAGCAACAGGGGGCAGCACATACCTCCACTTT
NA,TRBV7-9,NA,TRBJ2-3,CASSLTSGDTQYF,TGTGCCAGCAGCTTGACGTCTGGGGATACGCAGTATTTT
TRBD2,TRBV7-6,many,TRBJ2-5,CASSTSSGRAGETQYF,TGTGCCAGCAGCACCTCTAGCGGGAGGGCCGGGGAGACCCAGTACTTC
NA,TRBV7-2,few,TRBJ2-2,CASSLAGVFTGELFF,TGTGCCAGCAGCTTGGCAGGGGTTTTCACCGGGGAGCTGTTTTTT
NA,TRBV7-2,NA,TRBJ2-7,CASSPLGTTYEQYF,TGTGCCAGCAGCCCCCTAGGGACAACCTACGAGCAGTACTTC
NA,TRBV6-2/TRBV6-3,few,TRBJ2-7,CASSYRVPAPLPLGTYEQYF,TGTGCCAGCAGTTACCGCGTACCCGCTCCCCTACCGCTAGGGACCTACGAGCAGTACTTC
NA,TRBV6-6,few,TRBJ1-1,CASSLGLPEAFF,TGTGCCAGCAGTTTGGGGCTTCCTGAAGCTTTCTTT
NA,TRBV20-1,NA,TRBJ1-2,CSAQSRPGRPIWGYTF,TGCAGTGCGCAAAGTAGACCGGGACGGCCCATTTGGGGCTACACCTTC
TRBD1,TRBV5-1,NA,TRBJ1-2,CASSYTGTDYGYTF,TGCGCCAGCAGCTACACCGGGACAGACTATGGCTACACCTTC
TRBD1,TRBV15,few,TRBJ1-1,CATSRVGQGRAFF,TGTGCCACCAGCAGGGTCGGACAGGGGAGGGCTTTCTTT
NA,TRBV5-1,NA,TRBJ1-1,CASSLVFGGLRANTEAFF,TGCGCCAGCAGCTTGGTGTTTGGGGGCCTTAGGGCGAACACTGAAGCTTTCTTT
TRBD2,TRBV11-2,NA,TRBJ2-7,CASSSFNQRGSSYEQYF,TGTGCCAGCAGCTCGTTCAACCAGCGGGGGAGCTCCTACGAGCAGTACTTC
TRBD1,TRBV3-1,few,TRBJ2-3,CASSHPGQGAADTQYF,TGTGCCAGCAGCCACCCGGGACAGGGGGCAGCAGATACGCAGTATTTT
NA,TRBV2,NA,TRBJ2-7,CASSEALWSSHAYEQYF,TGTGCCAGCAGTGAAGCGCTCTGGTCCAGTCATGCCTACGAGCAGTACTTC
TRBD2,TRBV7-8,NA,TRBJ2-7,CASSPELAGVFWEQYF,TGTGCCAGCAGCCCTGAACTAGCGGGGGTGTTTTGGGAGCAGTACTTC
NA,TRBV21-1,NA,TRBJ2-3,CASSKALILAGGDTQYF,TGTGCCAGCAGCAAAGCATTAATCCTGGCGGGGGGAGATACGCAGTATTTT
NA,TRBV28,NA,TRBJ2-3,CASSLSPGMPDTQYF,TGTGCCAGCAGTTTATCTCCGGGTATGCCAGATACGCAGTATTTT
TRBD1,TRBV5-1,few,TRBJ2-6,CASSLISPGQYSGANVLTF,TGCGCCAGCAGCTTAATATCCCCGGGACAGTACTCTGGGGCCAACGTCCTGACTTTC
TRBD2,TRBV9,NA,TRBJ2-1,CASSVVPAGESYNEQFF,TGTGCCAGCAGCGTTGTCCCAGCGGGGGAGTCCTACAATGAGCAGTTCTTC
NA,TRBV5-5,few,TRBJ1-5,CASSWGHNGNQPQHF,TGTGCCAGCAGCTGGGGACATAACGGCAATCAGCCCCAGCATTTT
NA,TRBV12-3/TRBV12-4,many,TRBJ1-1,CASSFDLGYTEAFF,TGTGCCAGCAGTTTCGATTTGGGTTACACTGAAGCTTTCTTT
NA,TRBV7-2,NA,TRBJ1-2,CASSLAATAPLANYGYTF,TGTGCCAGCAGCTTAGCGGCGACAGCCCCTTTAGCTAACTATGGCTACACCTTC
TRBD2,TRBV4-2,NA,TRBJ2-5,CASSPNPFQAGGIQETQYF,TGTGCCAGCAGCCCTAATCCGTTCCAAGCGGGGGGGATTCAAGAGACCCAGTACTTC
TRBD1,TRBV20-1,few,TRBJ2-7,CSARTGGSYEQYF,TGCAGTGCTAGGACAGGGGGCTCCTACGAGCAGTACTTC
NA,TRBV6-1,few,TRBJ2-4,CASSPRDTERNIQYF,TGTGCCAGCAGTCCCCGGGACACAGAGCGAAACATTCAGTACTTC
TRBD2,TRBV11-2,NA,TRBJ2-1,CASSLGRGGSYNEQFF,TGTGCCAGCAGCCTGGGCCGCGGGGGGTCCTACAATGAGCAGTTCTTC
TRBD2,TRBV12-5,few,TRBJ2-5,CASGKRLAGSQETQYF,TGTGCTAGTGGGAAAAGACTAGCGGGGAGCCAAGAGACCCAGTACTTC
NA,TRBV29-1,few,TRBJ1-2,CSVEQVTYGYTF,TGCAGCGTTGAGCAGGTTACCTATGGCTACACCTTC
NA,TRBV5-1,NA,TRBJ2-7,CASSQIRQGGFGEQYF,TGCGCCAGCAGCCAAATAAGACAGGGAGGTTTTGGCGAGCAGTACTTC
NA,TRBV29-1,few,TRBJ2-7,CSVESRGGTYEQYF,TGCAGCGTTGAAAGTAGAGGGGGGACCTACGAGCAGTACTTC
NA,TRBV12-3/TRBV12-4,many,TRBJ2-7,CASSLLSYEQYF,TGTGCCAGCAGTTTACTCTCCTACGAGCAGTACTTC
TRBD2,TRBV11-2,NA,TRBJ2-7,CASSPAPPGLAGGNEQYF,TGTGCCAGCAGCCCAGCCCCACCGGGACTAGCTGGGGGCAACGAGCAGTACTTC
NA,TRBV18,few,TRBJ2-4,CASSPLGGAPKNIQYF,TGTGCCAGCTCACCACTAGGGGGGGCCCCCAAAAACATTCAGTACTTC